Following are 22 T cell receptor beta chains from one sample sequenced in a study of Ad26.COV2.S vaccination and SARS-CoV-2 variants. Sequencing was performed with immunoSEQ multiplex PCR; in TCRdb, only in-frame clones are kept and a portion is missing. Of roughly 380,000 clones in the sample, 80% to 90% were seen once. The treatment is: approximately 18 received Ad26.COV2.S at low or high dose, single or two shots; 5 received placebo; per-sample allocation not given. Specimens were obtained on day 63 following the first vaccine or placebo injection. The source material was peripheral blood, sampled in a trial of Ad26.COV2.S vaccine versus placebo. These receptors all stem from a person aged 18-65 years who received the Ad26.COV2.S COVID-19 vaccine or a placebo.

CDR3 amino acids: CASSASGVETQYF. The CDR3 coding sequence is TGCGCCAGCAGCGCTAGCGGGGTTGAGACCCAGTACTTC. The chain employs TRBV5-1 and TRBJ2-5; 9 nucleotides agree with TRBD2. The germline V gene has CDR1 SGHRS and CDR2 YFSETQ. The CDR3 spans 13 residues. J was trimmed by 5 bases and V by 4 bases; bases with no gene match: 3.

This rearrangement joins TRBV6-2 or TRBV6-3 to TRBJ1-2; unclear D gene. Deletions cut 1 base from V and 9 bases from J, with 6 bases between. The CDR3 covers 11 residues. Germline CDR1 reads MNHEY; CDR2 reads SVGEGT. CDR3 residues: CASSYFPSYTF. The CDR3 bases are TGTGCCAGCAGTTACTTCCCGAGCTACACCTTC.

The J gene is TRBJ1-1, the V gene TRBV4-2, with no clear D. Trimming shortened V by 2 bases and J by 6 bases, and 19 bases separated the two germline ends. The germline V gene encodes CDR1 LGHNA and CDR2 YNFKEQ. The CDR3 consists of 16 residues. CDR3 DNA sequence: TGTGCCAGCAGCCAAAGTTGGACGAGACGGGGATCTGAAGCTTTCTTT. Translating it yields CASSQSWTRRGSEAFF.

A few counts support this clone. This chain links TRBV7-8 with TRBJ1-1; D is ambiguous. Trimming pared 0 bases from V and 12 bases from J, leaving 14 bases between. The CDR3 is 13 residues long. Germline CDR1 is SGHVS and CDR2 is FQNEAQ. The CDR3 loop reads CASSLAIEGKTFF. The CDR3 nucleotides read TGTGCCAGCAGCTTAGCCATTGAGGGTAAAACTTTCTTT.

The sample holds one count of this clone. The chain links TRBV5-1 to TRBJ1-2; 7 bases agree with TRBD1. V shed 2 bases and J 0 bases; nucleotides not matched to a gene: 4. Germline CDR1 reads SGHRS; CDR2 reads YFSETQ. The CDR3 runs 15 residues. In DNA form, the CDR3 reads TGCGCCAGCAGCTTTAGACAGGGAGCTAACTATGGCTACACCTTC. It specifies CASSFRQGANYGYTF.

The gene calls are TRBV4-1 and TRBJ2-7; 10 bases line up with TRBD1. CDR1 and CDR2 from the germline V gene are MGHRA and YSYEKL. There are 13 residues in the CDR3. V was pared by 4 bases and J by 6 bases, with 3 bases of the junction left unmatched. The CDR3 DNA is TGCGCCAGCAGCCCGACAGGGGGCTTCGAGCAGTACTTC. It encodes CASSPTGGFEQYF.

This chain uses TRBV6-2 or TRBV6-3 with TRBJ1-5, with 7 bases matching TRBD1. The CDR3 runs to 15 residues. Germline CDR1 and CDR2: MNHEY and SVGEGT. The V segment lost 5 bases and the J segment 3 bases; nucleotides outside the gene matches: 7. CDR3 bases: TGTGCCAGCAGTACGCTCGGGACAGACAATCAGCCCCAGCATTTT. It specifies CASSTLGTDNQPQHF.

This clone was detected a few times. The chain has TRBV7-9 and TRBJ1-1, with unresolved D. Germline V gene data show CDR1 as SEHNR and CDR2 as FQNEAQ (reference sequence). CDR3 size: 14 residues. The V end lost 5 bases, the J end lost 5 bases, and 15 bases lay between the germline ends. This CDR3 is CASSPVRVGTEAFF. The CDR3 DNA sequence: TGTGCCAGCAGCCCGGTACGGGTTGGGACTGAAGCTTTCTTT. Combining the CDR3 with reference TRBV7-9 and TRBJ1-1 gives the whole variable domain DTGVSQNPRHKITKRGQNVTFRCDPISEHNRLYWYRQTLGQGPEFLTYFQNEAQLEKSRLLSDRFSAERPKGSFSTLEIQRTEQGDSAMYLCASSPVRVGTEAFFGQGTRLTVV.

The rearrangement joins TRBV6-8 to TRBJ2-7, with 9 bases aligning to TRBD1. Germline V gene lookup returns CDR1 MNHGY and CDR2 SAAAGT. With 6 bases clipped from V and 6 bases from J, the junction kept 9 bases outside the gene matches. The CDR3 spans 14 residues. As DNA, the CDR3 is TGTGCCAGCAGCCCTAGGGACAGGGTCGGCGAGCAGTACTTC. It yields the protein CASSPRDRVGEQYF.

The chain combines TRBV9 with TRBJ2-2; D perhaps matches TRBD2 (6 bases). V shed 0 bases and J shed 4 bases, with 13 bases lying between them. Germline V lookup: CDR1 SGDLS, CDR2 YYNGEE. The CDR3 contains 16 residues. CDR3 DNA: TGTGCCAGCAGCGTAGCTCATAGCGGACGCACCGGGGAGCTGTTTTTT. Translated: CASSVAHSGRTGELFF.

The J gene is TRBJ1-1, the V gene TRBV10-1; possible D gene TRBD1, 6 bases. The length of the CDR3 is 15 residues. Germline CDR1 is WNHNN and CDR2 is SYGVQD (reference sequence). Trimming removed 3 bases at V and 0 bases at J, with 11 bases between. DNA for the CDR3: TGCGCCAGCAGTGACCGGACAGCAATGAACACTGAAGCTTTCTTT. It is translated as CASSDRTAMNTEAFF.

V and J are TRBV6-5 and TRBJ1-1; D uncertain. The ends were cut back, 0 bases at V and 6 bases at J, with 14 bases in the middle. Germline V CDR1 and CDR2: MNHEY, SVGAGI. The CDR3 spans 15 residues. CDR3: CASSYSSPGRAEAFF. The CDR3 coding sequence is TGTGCCAGCAGTTACTCGAGTCCGGGGAGGGCTGAAGCTTTCTTT.

The J gene is TRBJ1-5, the V gene TRBV7-2, with D hard to call. V was trimmed by 1 base and J by 8 bases, leaving 15 bases between them. The CDR3 is 15 amino acids. Germline lookup yields CDR1 SGHTA and CDR2 FQGNSA. DNA for the CDR3: TGTGCCAGCAGCTTAGTCTCAGGCCCTGACGAGCCCCAGCATTTT. Protein: CASSLVSGPDEPQHF.

The chain uses TRBV29-1 and TRBJ1-1; D might be TRBD1 (5 bases). The CDR3 is made up of 12 amino acids. Trimming removed 4 bases from V and 6 bases from J, with 12 bases in between. The germline gives CDR1 SQVTM, CDR2 ANQGSEA. This CDR3 is CSVGREGAEAFF. The CDR3 DNA follows: TGCAGCGTTGGCAGGGAAGGCGCTGAAGCTTTCTTT.

The gene calls are TRBV6-5 and TRBJ2-7; perhaps D is TRBD1 or TRBD2 (5 bases each). Germline V CDR1 and CDR2: MNHEY, SVGAGI. The CDR3 spans 13 residues. Deletions cut 7 bases from V and 0 bases from J, with 10 bases between. This CDR3 is CASNGDHSYEQYF. The CDR3 bases are TGTGCCAGCAACGGGGACCACTCCTACGAGCAGTACTTC.

The chain links TRBV19 to TRBJ2-3; D is perhaps TRBD2 (6 bases). This CDR3 comprises 15 residues. Between the trimmed V and J ends, which lost 3 bases and 2 bases, there was a span of 12 bases. Germline V CDR1 and CDR2: LNHDA, SQIVND (reference sequence). In DNA, the CDR3 is TGTGCCAGTAGTATCGGGAGTTCCCCCACAGATACGCAGTATTTT. Protein sequence: CASSIGSSPTDTQYF.

The V and J genes are TRBV6-6 and TRBJ2-7; 10 bases are shared with TRBD2. Germline-derived CDR1 and CDR2 are MNHNY and SVGAGI (reference sequence). The length of the CDR3 is 17 residues. Trimming took 5 bases from V and 3 from J; bases not matched to a gene: 13. The CDR3 DNA reads TGTGCCAGCAGTCCCCCCGGGGTAGCGGGGGGTAACTACGAGCAGTACTTC. The encoded protein is CASSPPGVAGGNYEQYF.

This clone was recorded a few times. The J gene is TRBJ1-3, the V gene TRBV19, with 7 nucleotides matching TRBD1. The CDR3 is 15 residues long. CDR1 is LNHDA, CDR2 SQIVND, per germline (reference sequence). Trimming took 2 bases from V and 4 from J; bases not matched to a gene: 5. The CDR3 spells CASSIPRGIGNTIYF. The DNA for the CDR3 is TGTGCCAGTAGTATACCCAGGGGGATAGGAAACACCATATATTTT.

The chain combines TRBV6-5 with TRBJ1-3; D gene ambiguous. The CDR3 covers 13 residues. Trimming pared 5 bases from V and 5 bases from J, leaving 10 bases between. Germline CDR1 MNHEY, CDR2 SVGAGI. CDR3 protein: CASSQRTRNTIYF. Written as DNA, the CDR3 is TGTGCCAGCAGTCAGCGGACGAGAAACACCATATATTTT.

The CDR3 spells CASSLDRYGELFF. The CDR3 region has the DNA TGTGCCAGCAGCTTGGACCGGTACGGGGAGCTGTTTTTT. The chain uses TRBV11-2 and TRBJ2-2, with D unresolved. With 3 bases removed from V and 7 bases from J, the gap between germline ends came to 9 bases. Germline CDR1 reads SGHAT; CDR2 reads FQNNGV. This CDR3 spans 13 amino acids.

J is TRBJ1-1 and V is TRBV27; D gene unclear. The CDR3 extends over 13 amino acids. Germline V gene data show CDR1 as MNHEY and CDR2 as SMNVEV (reference sequence). V was trimmed by 6 bases and J by 0 bases, leaving 8 bases between them. The CDR3 region is CASRYSMNTEAFF. The CDR3 DNA reads TGTGCCAGCAGATATTCGATGAACACTGAAGCTTTCTTT.

The V and J genes are TRBV5-4 and TRBJ2-7; D is unclear. Germline CDR1 SGHNT, CDR2 YYREEE (reference sequence). V lost 3 bases to trimming and J lost 6 bases, with 7 bases between them. The CDR3 loop spans 11 amino acids. CDR3 region: CASSSLGEQYF. The CDR3 region has the DNA TGTGCCAGCAGCTCACTTGGCGAGCAGTACTTC.